The rows below give T cell receptor beta chains drawn from one sample of a study of vaccination effects on CD4 cells after COVID-19. Assay: immunoSEQ multiplex PCR; the TCRdb copy retains only in-frame clones and omits some. This table holds 50,000 or so clones, roughly 73% found once. Their antigen targets remain unknown. The source was CD4+ T cells from PBMCs cultured with HCoV-OC43 spike peptides, collected before COVID-19 vaccination. The receptors were sampled from a human donor who received a COVID-19 vaccine. Both conserved end residues are part of each CDR3. A D gene is named only where the DNA matches it firmly. Some rows have no size entry. The others give once, few or many, or a class for an expanded clone.

j_call clone_size v_call d_call cdr3_aa cdr3_nt
TRBJ2-3 - TRBV9 - CASSPNVDDTQYF TGTGCCAGCAGCCCTAATGTTGACGATACGCAGTATTTT
TRBJ1-5 - TRBV6-2/TRBV6-3 TRBD1 CASSLSGGGNQPQHF TGTGCCAGCAGTTTATCAGGGGGGGGCAATCAGCCCCAGCATTTT
TRBJ1-4 - TRBV14 - CASSQVLGRNNEKLFF TGTGCCAGCAGCCAAGTTCTGGGACGGAATAATGAAAAACTGTTTTTT
TRBJ2-1 - TRBV30 - CAWESLSYNEQFF TGTGCCTGGGAGTCATTGTCTTACAATGAGCAGTTCTTC
TRBJ2-6 - TRBV19 - CASSIRNSGANVLTF TGTGCCAGTAGTATTCGGAACTCTGGGGCCAACGTCCTGACTTTC
TRBJ2-5 - TRBV18 TRBD2 CASSTGGGLQETQYF TGTGCCAGCTCGACGGGGGGGGGCCTTCAAGAGACCCAGTACTTC
TRBJ1-2 - TRBV6-5 TRBD1 CASSLQYRGSGYTF TGTGCCAGCAGCCTCCAATACAGGGGTTCGGGCTACACCTTC
TRBJ1-4 few TRBV19 - CASSPSPRGPNEKLFF TGTGCCAGTAGTCCCTCGCCCAGGGGTCCTAATGAAAAACTGTTTTTT
TRBJ1-3 - TRBV30 - CAWTWSSGNTIYF TGTGCCTGGACTTGGTCATCTGGAAACACCATATATTTT
TRBJ1-2 - TRBV2 - CASSEDGQYYGYTF TGTGCCAGCAGTGAAGACGGGCAGTACTATGGCTACACCTTC
TRBJ2-2 few TRBV30 TRBD1 CAWSRQGAWGELFF TGTGCCTGGAGTAGACAGGGGGCGTGGGGGGAGCTGTTTTTT
TRBJ2-5 - TRBV19 TRBD2 CASSMRASGGKMTTQYF TGTGCCAGTAGTATGAGGGCTAGCGGGGGTAAGATGACGACCCAGTACTTC
TRBJ2-5 - TRBV18 TRBD1 CASSPGQGETQYF TGTGCCAGCTCACCGGGACAGGGAGAGACCCAGTACTTC
TRBJ2-1 once TRBV30 - CAWSARTAVSYNEQFF TGTGCCTGGAGTGCACGGACGGCGGTCTCCTACAATGAGCAGTTCTTC
TRBJ1-1 few TRBV25-1 - CASKGQGGVNTEAFF TGTGCCAGCAAAGGCCAGGGCGGCGTGAACACTGAAGCTTTCTTT
TRBJ2-3 - TRBV7-2 - CASSLGASQNTDTQYF TGTGCCAGCAGCTTAGGGGCTAGCCAGAACACAGATACGCAGTATTTT
TRBJ1-3 - TRBV7-9 - CASSSTGGISGNTIYF TGTGCCAGCAGCTCCACGGGCGGCATTTCTGGAAACACCATATATTTT
TRBJ1-6 once TRBV19 - CASSIMGSPLHF TGTGCCAGTAGTATCATGGGCTCACCCCTCCACTTT
TRBJ2-3 - TRBV9 - CASSVDNGGASDTQYF TGTGCCAGCAGCGTAGACAATGGGGGGGCCTCAGATACGCAGTATTTT
TRBJ2-1 few TRBV5-1 TRBD2 CASVSGGQQSEQFF TGCGCCAGCGTTAGCGGGGGGCAACAGTCAGAGCAGTTCTTC
TRBJ2-5 once TRBV9 TRBD1 CASSSGQGAFETQYF TGTGCCAGCAGCTCAGGACAGGGGGCTTTCGAGACCCAGTACTTC
TRBJ2-3 - TRBV9 - CASSVASFVPGVGDTQYF TGTGCCAGCAGCGTAGCCTCCTTTGTACCGGGGGTGGGAGATACGCAGTATTTT
TRBJ2-6 - TRBV12-3/TRBV12-4 - CASSLVGANVLTF TGTGCCAGCAGTTTAGTAGGGGCCAACGTCCTGACTTTC
TRBJ2-1 once TRBV30 TRBD2 CAWGGGLGNEQFF TGTGCCTGGGGCGGGGGGCTGGGAAATGAGCAGTTCTTC
TRBJ2-2 - TRBV7-7 TRBD1 CASSLAGGQGVGELFF TGTGCCAGCAGCTTAGCTGGTGGACAGGGCGTCGGGGAGCTGTTTTTT
TRBJ2-2 - TRBV5-1 - CASSLTNTGELFF TGCGCCAGCAGCTTAACGAACACCGGGGAGCTGTTTTTT
TRBJ1-4 once TRBV7-8 - CASSSTTNEKLFF TGTGCCAGCAGCTCGACAACTAATGAAAAACTGTTTTTT
TRBJ2-5 few TRBV10-3 TRBD2 CAISEAGAQETQYF TGTGCCATCAGTGAAGCGGGGGCCCAAGAGACCCAGTACTTC
TRBJ1-4 - TRBV6-5 TRBD1 CASRGPGTAMEKLFF TGTGCCAGCAGAGGTCCCGGGACAGCGATGGAAAAACTGTTTTTT
TRBJ2-6 - TRBV11-3 - CASSLGGDGANVLTF TGTGCCAGCAGCTTAGGAGGGGATGGAGCCAACGTCCTGACTTTC
TRBJ1-2 once TRBV18 - CASSPPSPLNNYGYTF TGTGCCAGCTCACCACCGAGTCCATTGAATAACTATGGCTACACCTTC
TRBJ1-3 - TRBV29-1 TRBD1 CSVAPWTGPGNTIYF TGCAGCGTTGCACCATGGACAGGACCTGGAAACACCATATATTTT
TRBJ1-4 few TRBV12-3/TRBV12-4 - CASSFFDEKLFF TGTGCCAGCAGTTTCTTTGATGAAAAACTGTTTTTT
TRBJ1-3 - TRBV7-2 - CASRQGNSGNTIYF TGTGCCAGCAGACAAGGAAACTCTGGAAACACCATATATTTT
TRBJ1-2 - TRBV19 - CASKNDRDGGQPANYGYTF TGTGCCAGTAAAAACGACCGGGACGGAGGACAACCAGCTAACTATGGCTACACCTTC
TRBJ2-2 - TRBV18 TRBD1 CASSPLPTGGNTGELFF TGTGCCAGCTCACCACTTCCGACAGGGGGCAACACCGGGGAGCTGTTTTTT
TRBJ2-1 - TRBV27 TRBD2 CASSPRTSGVSSYNEQFF TGTGCCAGCAGTCCGCGGACTAGCGGGGTGAGCTCCTACAATGAGCAGTTCTTC
TRBJ2-1 once TRBV18 TRBD1 CASSPQGAHNEQFF TGTGCCAGCTCCCCTCAGGGGGCACACAATGAGCAGTTCTTC
TRBJ2-1 - TRBV24-1 TRBD1 CATSDPTDRGGEQFF TGTGCCACCAGTGACCCTACCGACAGGGGTGGTGAGCAGTTCTTC
TRBJ2-3 - TRBV7-3 - CASSSTVTDTQYF TGTGCCAGCAGCTCGACAGTCACAGATACGCAGTATTTT
TRBJ2-3 - TRBV7-2 TRBD2 CASSPWTSGGAVTDTQYF TGTGCCAGCAGCCCCTGGACTAGCGGGGGGGCAGTCACAGATACGCAGTATTTT
TRBJ1-2 - TRBV4-1 - CASSQVGNSYGYTF TGCGCCAGCAGCCAAGTGGGGAACAGCTATGGTTACACCTTC
TRBJ1-1 few TRBV7-6 - CASSENTNPNTEAFF TGTGCCAGCAGCGAAAACACGAACCCGAACACTGAAGCTTTCTTT
TRBJ2-2 - TRBV5-8 - CASSPWTRAGGELFF TGTGCCAGCAGCCCTTGGACGAGGGCTGGCGGGGAGCTGTTTTTT
TRBJ1-1 - TRBV24-1 - CATSPGGVEAFF TGTGCCACCAGCCCCGGGGGGGTGGAAGCTTTCTTT
TRBJ2-1 - TRBV5-8 TRBD2 CASPQGLAGDYSYNEQFF TGTGCCAGTCCGCAGGGGTTAGCGGGGGACTACTCCTACAATGAGCAGTTCTTC